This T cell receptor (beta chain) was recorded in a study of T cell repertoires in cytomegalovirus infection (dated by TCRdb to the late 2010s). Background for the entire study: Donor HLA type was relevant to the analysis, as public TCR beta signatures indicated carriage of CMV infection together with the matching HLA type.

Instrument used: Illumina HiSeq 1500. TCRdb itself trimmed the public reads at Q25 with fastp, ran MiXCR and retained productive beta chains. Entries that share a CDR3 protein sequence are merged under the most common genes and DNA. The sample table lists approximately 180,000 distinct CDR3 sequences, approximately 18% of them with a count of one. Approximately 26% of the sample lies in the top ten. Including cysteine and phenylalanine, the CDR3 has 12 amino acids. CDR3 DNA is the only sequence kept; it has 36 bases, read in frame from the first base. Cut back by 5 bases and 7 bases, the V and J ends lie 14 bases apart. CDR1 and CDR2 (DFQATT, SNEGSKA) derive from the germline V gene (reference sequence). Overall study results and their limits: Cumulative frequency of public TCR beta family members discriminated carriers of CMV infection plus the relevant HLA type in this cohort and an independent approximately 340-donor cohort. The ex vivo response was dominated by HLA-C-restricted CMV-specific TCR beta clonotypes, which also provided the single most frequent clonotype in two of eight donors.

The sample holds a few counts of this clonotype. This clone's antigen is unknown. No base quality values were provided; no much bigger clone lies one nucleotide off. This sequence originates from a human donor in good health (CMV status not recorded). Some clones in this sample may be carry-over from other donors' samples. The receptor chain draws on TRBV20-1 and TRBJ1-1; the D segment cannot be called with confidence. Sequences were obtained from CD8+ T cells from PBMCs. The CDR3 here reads CSAPRGPLEAFF. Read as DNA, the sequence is TGCAGTGCTCCCCGCGGCCCGCTTGAAGCTTTCTTT.